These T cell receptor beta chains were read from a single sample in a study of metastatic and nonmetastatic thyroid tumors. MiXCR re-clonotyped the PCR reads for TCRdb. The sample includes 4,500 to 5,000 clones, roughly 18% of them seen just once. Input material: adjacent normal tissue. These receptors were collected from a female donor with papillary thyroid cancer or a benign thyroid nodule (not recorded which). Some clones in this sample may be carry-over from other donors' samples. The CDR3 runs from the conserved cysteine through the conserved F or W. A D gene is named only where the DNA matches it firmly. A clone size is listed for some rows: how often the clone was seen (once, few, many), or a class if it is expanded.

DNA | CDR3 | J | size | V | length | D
TGTGCCAGCAGCTTACGGGGGATTGGTAATTCACCCCTCCACTTT | CASSLRGIGNSPLHF | TRBJ1-6 | - | TRBV7-2 | 15 | -
TGTGCCAGCAGCTCCGGGCTACGGGGACAGCCCCAGCATTTT | CASSSGLRGQPQHF | TRBJ1-5 | - | TRBV27 | 14 | -
TGTGCCAGCAGTTCCCCAATGGGACTCTCCGAGCAGTACTTC | CASSSPMGLSEQYF | TRBJ2-7 | large | TRBV28 | 14 | -
TGCAGTGCTAGGGAAGAGACCCAGTACTTC | CSAREETQYF | TRBJ2-5 | medium-sized | TRBV20-1 | 10 | -
TGCAGTGCTATACCCCCCCCCGACAGACGAAACTATTGCTACACCTTC | CSAIPPPDRRNYCYTF | TRBJ1-2 | - | TRBV20-1 | 16 | -
TGTGCCAGCCGAACAGGGGTTGGACAGCCCCAGCATTTT | CASRTGVGQPQHF | TRBJ1-5 | many | TRBV2 | 13 | TRBD1
TGTGCCAGCTCACTCACACACCGAACAAACCCAAACTACGAGCAGTACTTC | CASSLTHRTNPNYEQYF | TRBJ2-7 | many | TRBV18 | 17 | -
TGCGCCAGCAGCTTGGGGGGGAGCATTCAGTACTTC | CASSLGGSIQYF | TRBJ2-4 | many | TRBV5-1 | 12 | -
TGTGCCAGCAGCTTGGCCCAAGAGACCCAGTACTTC | CASSLAQETQYF | TRBJ2-5 | - | TRBV5-4 | 12 | -
TGCGCCAGCAGGAACAGGGACTACCTTCCCTACGAGCAGTACTTC | CASRNRDYLPYEQYF | TRBJ2-7 | - | TRBV10-1 | 15 | -
TGTGCCAGCAGCCCCCGGGGGACTAGCGGAAGGGAAGATACGCAGTATTTT | CASSPRGTSGREDTQYF | TRBJ2-3 | - | TRBV9 | 17 | TRBD2
TGTGCCAGCATCCAAACGGGACAGTGGGCTCACGAGACCCAGTACTTC | CASIQTGQWAHETQYF | TRBJ2-5 | - | TRBV7-3 | 16 | TRBD1
TGTGCCAGCAGTGAAGGGCAGTACACAGATACGCAGTATTTT | CASSEGQYTDTQYF | TRBJ2-3 | medium-sized | TRBV2 | 14 | -
TGTGCCACCAGTGATTACCGGGATTACAATGAGCAGTTCTTC | CATSDYRDYNEQFF | TRBJ2-1 | medium-sized | TRBV24-1 | 14 | -
TGTGCCAGCAGCATAGGGACAGTGAACACTGAAGCTTTCTTT | CASSIGTVNTEAFF | TRBJ1-1 | - | TRBV2 | 14 | TRBD1
TGTGCCAGTAGTATATCCGGCGGGACTAGCGGTGGCACAGATACGCAGTATTTT | CASSISGGTSGGTDTQYF | TRBJ2-3 | medium-sized | TRBV19 | 18 | TRBD2
TGCAGTGCGGACAGGGTGCAGTACTTC | CSADRVQYF | TRBJ2-7 | - | TRBV20-1 | 9 | TRBD1
TGTGCCAGCTCAAGTCAGTGGCTAGCGACAAACAATGAGCAGTTCTTC | CASSSQWLATNNEQFF | TRBJ2-1 | many | TRBV18 | 16 | -
TGTGCCAGCAGCCCTGCCGGGGACACAGATACGCAGTATTTT | CASSPAGDTDTQYF | TRBJ2-3 | - | TRBV9 | 14 | -
TGTGCCACCAGCAGAGACTCCGGGGCATATGGCTACACCTTC | CATSRDSGAYGYTF | TRBJ1-2 | large | TRBV15 | 14 | -